This T cell receptor (beta chain) was found in a study of blood T cell repertoires in COVID-19 (dated by TCRdb to 2020 to 2022). A note on the overall study: The collaborator samples originated in the United States, Italy and Spain and spanned the acute and convalescent phases of COVID-19. The samples were drawn from the first 160 participants of the ongoing ImmuneRACE study and from 950 to 1,500 subjects provided by 6 global collaborators. Sample metadata almost always included a de-identified subject ID, COVID-19 status, age in years and sex. The material from the prospective study consisted of cDNA or gDNA derived from T cells, B-cell-depleted T cells, or PBMCs. A freely available public database, intended as a resource for researchers studying the immune response to SARS-CoV-2, is where the repertoires were released. Deeply sampled blood TCRbeta repertoires from subjects exposed to, actively infected with, or recovered from COVID-19 were included in the dataset. Where HLA class I and class II types were available, the types were taken from metadata supplied by the sample provider, not from assay-based typing.

The immunoSEQ Assay, a bias-controlled multiplex PCR, was used to amplify TCRbeta CDR3 regions from genomic DNA. As for how the authors treated the data: The number of nucleated cells in each sample was estimated by amplification of reference gene primers within the assay. To quantify the absolute abundance of each unique TCRbeta CDR3 rearrangement, sequence reads were collapsed and filtered. For each sample, productive Simpson clonality was calculated by taking the square root of Simpson's diversity index across productive rearrangements. What TCRdb holds here is the immuneACCESS table cut down to in-frame rearrangements. Part of the clones is not present; checked against another copy, under half of the missing clones reflect an unresolved V gene, and the others are unexplained. From that table come the V and J calls and clone size; the DNA was used to work out D and trimming. The sample has a few hundred thousand clones on record, 85% of them singletons. 2.9% of the sample is held by the ten biggest clonotypes.

Turning to this clone: The antigen it binds to is not known. The input lacks base qualities; no much larger clone sits a single base away.

Samples from volunteer blood donors who had recovered from COVID-19 were contributed by a second Seattle source. The collaborating institutions used their own protocols to collect whole blood in K2EDTA tubes. For TCRbeta analysis, collaborator samples were shipped as frozen whole blood, as isolated PBMCs, or as DNA extracted from either sample type. Germline trimming amounts to 6 bases on V and 13 bases on J, with 6 as the count of junction bases outside the gene matches. The CDR3, cysteine through phenylalanine, is 13 amino acids long. Only the CDR3 portion is preserved as DNA: 39 bases, with reading frame beginning at the first base. In the germline V gene, CDR1 corresponds to KGHDR and CDR2 to SFDVKD. General conclusions and limits of the study: How much clinical and demographic metadata was included differed by source and by participant, and the metadata was provided uncurated.

The receptor's source is a middle-aged man who had recovered from COVID-19. The rearrangement joined TRBV24-1 to TRBJ2-1; the central 12 bases match TRBD2. Sequenced input: peripheral blood. The sequenced DNA is TGTGCCACCAGTACGCCGACTAGCGGGAGCCAGTTCTTC. This encodes CATSTPTSGSQFF.